The 12 T cell receptor beta chains listed next were all sequenced from one sample in a study of blood T cell repertoires in COVID-19. Sequenced by immunoSEQ multiplex PCR; TCRdb stores in-frame clones only, minus some. The sample lists approximately 150,000 clones, roughly 84% seen once, with 7% to 9.5% in the top ten. Sequenced input: peripheral blood. These receptors came from a man aged 25-40 years with COVID-19, enrolled during active disease.

This chain connects TRBV11-2 to TRBJ1-5; D not certain. From germline, CDR1 is SGHAT and CDR2 FQNNGV. The CDR3 spans 15 residues. The V and J ends lost 2 bases and 1 base respectively, with 9 bases between them. This CDR3 is CASSLMGRSNQPQHF. The CDR3 nucleotides read TGTGCCAGCAGCTTAATGGGCAGGAGCAATCAGCCCCAGCATTTT.

The V gene is TRBV2, the J gene TRBJ2-1; 8 bases fit TRBD2. CDR1 is SNHLY and CDR2 is FYNNEI in the germline V gene. The CDR3 contains 14 residues. With 11 bases clipped from V and 7 bases from J, the junction kept 13 bases outside the gene matches. The CDR3 here is CAGQRELFVNEQFF. In DNA form, the CDR3 reads TGTGCCGGGCAGCGGGAGCTTTTCGTGAATGAGCAGTTCTTC.

The chain carries TRBV5-4 and TRBJ2-3; D gene unclear. The CDR3 loop spans 13 amino acids. Per germline, CDR1 SGHNT and CDR2 YYREEE (reference sequence). Trimming shortened V by 4 bases and J by 2 bases, and 8 bases separated the two germline ends. The CDR3 region is CASSRESTDTQYF. The CDR3 DNA sequence: TGTGCCAGCAGCCGAGAATCCACAGATACGCAGTATTTT.

This chain links TRBV2 with TRBJ2-2, with D maybe TRBD2 (6 bases). The ends were cut back, 3 bases at V and 7 bases at J, with 12 bases in the middle. This CDR3 is 14 amino acids long. The germline gives CDR1 SNHLY, CDR2 FYNNEI. The CDR3 region is CASSERVEGGELFF. In DNA form, the CDR3 reads TGTGCCAGCAGTGAGAGAGTGGAGGGCGGGGAGCTGTTTTTT. The full variable domain, in which reference TRBV2 and TRBJ2-2 provide the parts outside the CDR3, is EPEVTQTPSHQVTQMGQEVILRCVPISNHLYFYWYRQILGQKVEFLVSFYNNEISEKSEIFDDQFSVERPDGSNFTLKIRSTKLEDSAMYFCASSERVEGGELFFGEGSRLTVL.

The rearrangement uses TRBV18 and TRBJ2-2; no firm D call. The CDR3 loop spans 14 amino acids. CDR1 and CDR2 from the germline V gene are KGHSH and LQKENI. Deletions cut 5 bases from V and 0 bases from J, with 7 bases between. CDR3 sequence reads: CASSEQTNTGELFF. DNA for the CDR3: TGTGCCAGCTCAGAACAGACGAACACCGGGGAGCTGTTTTTT. Full variable domain (missing parts from reference TRBV18 and TRBJ2-2): NAGVMQNPRHLVRRRGQEARLRCSPMKGHSHVYWYRQLPEEGLKFMVYLQKENIIDESGMPKERFSAEFPKEGPSILRIQQVVRGDSAAYFCASSEQTNTGELFFGEGSRLTVL.

The chain combines TRBV13 with TRBJ2-1; tentative D call: TRBD1 (6 bases). The V and J ends lost 1 base and 15 bases respectively, with 10 bases between them. Germline loops: CDR1 PRHDT, CDR2 FYEKMQ (reference sequence). The CDR3 is 11 residues long. DNA of the CDR3: TGTGCCAGCAGCTTAGAAGGGACACCGTTCTTC. This gives the protein CASSLEGTPFF.

J is TRBJ2-2 and V is TRBV11-1; 11 nucleotides align to TRBD1. The CDR3 contains 15 residues. Germline-derived CDR1 and CDR2 are SGHAT and FQDESV (reference sequence). The V segment lost 5 bases and the J segment 6 bases; nucleotides outside the gene matches: 5. The CDR3 nucleotides are TGTGCCAGCAGCCCAGGGACAGGGGGGCCCGGGGAGCTGTTTTTT. This gives the protein CASSPGTGGPGELFF.

The chain combines TRBV5-8 with TRBJ1-2; D remains ambiguous. The V gene's germline CDR1 is SGHTS and CDR2 YDEGEE. This CDR3 region has 14 residues. The V end lost 0 bases, the J end lost 2 bases, and 8 bases lay between the germline ends. The CDR3 spells CASSLVRMNYGYTF. In DNA form, the CDR3 reads TGTGCCAGCAGCTTGGTCAGGATGAACTATGGCTACACCTTC.

The genes are TRBV9 and TRBJ2-3; 10 nucleotides agree with TRBD2. The CDR3 loop spans 12 amino acids. CDR1 is SGDLS, CDR2 YYNGEE, per germline. The trim removed 2 bases at V and 10 bases at J, leaving 1 base unmatched. CDR3 residues: CASSVGTSAQYF. The CDR3 DNA sequence: TGTGCCAGCAGCGTCGGGACTAGCGCGCAGTATTTT.

V gene TRBV19 combines with J gene TRBJ1-2; 12 nucleotides match TRBD1. This CDR3 contains 16 residues. The germline gives CDR1 LNHDA, CDR2 SQIVND (reference sequence). With V trimmed by 2 bases and J by 4 bases, 5 bases remained unmatched. CDR3 loop: CASSIIGTGGVYGYTF. CDR3 DNA sequence: TGTGCCAGTAGTATAATCGGGACAGGGGGCGTCTATGGCTACACCTTC.

This clone was seen a single time. The rearrangement links TRBV6-6 to TRBJ1-5; 11 positions agree with TRBD1. Germline V gives CDR1 MNHNY, CDR2 SVGAGI (reference sequence). CDR3 length: 18 residues. The V segment lost 5 bases and the J segment 1 base; nucleotides outside the gene matches: 10. CDR3 sequence: CASSRYRDRGLSNQPQHF. As DNA, the CDR3 is TGTGCCAGCAGTCGTTACCGGGACAGGGGGTTAAGCAATCAGCCCCAGCATTTT.

This clone was counted between two and nine times. The rearrangement uses TRBV24-1 and TRBJ1-5; 7 nucleotides match TRBD1. J was trimmed by 2 bases and V by 8 bases; bases with no gene match: 8. The CDR3 loop spans 15 amino acids. Germline CDR1 and CDR2: KGHDR and SFDVKD. CDR3 region: CATTAGGSGNQPQHF. CDR3 DNA sequence: TGTGCCACCACCGCAGGGGGTAGTGGCAATCAGCCCCAGCATTTT.